This is a list of T cell receptor beta chains from one sample in a study of CD8 T cells in Susac syndrome. TCRdb reanalysed the immunoSEQ multiplex PCR reads using MiXCR and keeps one entry per CDR3 protein. The table lists approximately 150,000 distinct CDR3 sequences, 94% of them singletons, with around 0.08% in the top ten. The specimen was CD4+ T cells from PBMCs. Source of these receptors: a human donor in good health. The CDR3 runs from the conserved cysteine through the conserved F or W. Fields, in order: D gene, V gene, clone size, J gene, CDR3 DNA, CDR3 protein. A D gene is named only where the DNA matches it firmly. Not every row has a clone size; where given, it reads once, few, many or a size class.

D gene: NA; V gene: TRBV28; clone size: NA; J gene: TRBJ1-1; CDR3 DNA: TGTGCCAGCAACCAACCCAGGACAGTTAGTGAAGCTTTCTTT; CDR3 protein: CASNQPRTVSEAFF
D gene: TRBD1; V gene: TRBV20-1; clone size: NA; J gene: TRBJ1-4; CDR3 DNA: TGCAGTGCTAGAGATCCCGGGACAGATAATGAAAAACTGTTTTTT; CDR3 protein: CSARDPGTDNEKLFF
D gene: NA; V gene: TRBV2; clone size: once; J gene: TRBJ2-3; CDR3 DNA: TGTGCCAGCAGTACCAGGGGTACAGCGGGGACAGATACGCAGTATTTT; CDR3 protein: CASSTRGTAGTDTQYF
D gene: TRBD2; V gene: TRBV20-1; clone size: NA; J gene: TRBJ2-7; CDR3 DNA: TGCAGTGCTACCGAGAGGACTAGCGGCTCCTACGAGCAGTACTTC; CDR3 protein: CSATERTSGSYEQYF
D gene: TRBD1; V gene: TRBV2; clone size: NA; J gene: TRBJ2-3; CDR3 DNA: TGTGCCAGCAGAAGGGGACAGAACACAGATACGCAGTATTTT; CDR3 protein: CASRRGQNTDTQYF
D gene: TRBD2; V gene: TRBV6-1; clone size: NA; J gene: TRBJ2-1; CDR3 DNA: TGTGCCAGCAGCCCACGAGCTAGCGGGGTATCCTACAATGAGCAGTTCTTC; CDR3 protein: CASSPRASGVSYNEQFF
D gene: NA; V gene: TRBV11-1; clone size: NA; J gene: TRBJ2-2; CDR3 DNA: TGTGCCAGCAGCTTAGCCTCGGTGAACGGGGAGCTGTTTTTT; CDR3 protein: CASSLASVNGELFF
D gene: TRBD1; V gene: TRBV10-3; clone size: NA; J gene: TRBJ2-5; CDR3 DNA: TGTGCCATCAGAAGTGACAGGGGTCGAGAGACCCAGTACTTC; CDR3 protein: CAIRSDRGRETQYF
D gene: NA; V gene: TRBV3-1; clone size: once; J gene: TRBJ1-5; CDR3 DNA: TGTGCCAGCAGCCAAGAAGGGGGGGTAGGCAAGCCCCAGCATTTT; CDR3 protein: CASSQEGGVGKPQHF
D gene: TRBD2; V gene: TRBV6-5; clone size: NA; J gene: TRBJ2-3; CDR3 DNA: TGTGCCAGCAGTTACCTGCGACTAGCGGGAGGGCCGACAGATACGCAGTATTTT; CDR3 protein: CASSYLRLAGGPTDTQYF
D gene: TRBD1; V gene: TRBV30; clone size: NA; J gene: TRBJ1-1; CDR3 DNA: TGTGCCTGGAACCGGGGAGGACAGGCGAACACTGAAGCTTTCTTT; CDR3 protein: CAWNRGGQANTEAFF
D gene: TRBD1; V gene: TRBV27; clone size: NA; J gene: TRBJ1-6; CDR3 DNA: TGTGCCAGCGGAAGACAGGGTTCACCCCTCCACTTT; CDR3 protein: CASGRQGSPLHF
D gene: NA; V gene: TRBV11-2; clone size: NA; J gene: TRBJ2-7; CDR3 DNA: TGTGCCAGCAGCTTATCAGGGCGAGAGCAGTACTTC; CDR3 protein: CASSLSGREQYF
D gene: NA; V gene: TRBV2; clone size: NA; J gene: TRBJ1-1; CDR3 DNA: TGTGCCAGCAGTGCTGGTATGAACACTGAAGCTTTCTTT; CDR3 protein: CASSAGMNTEAFF
D gene: NA; V gene: TRBV2; clone size: NA; J gene: TRBJ2-3; CDR3 DNA: TGTGCCAGCAAGTACGGAGAAGTCACAGATACGCAGTATTTT; CDR3 protein: CASKYGEVTDTQYF
D gene: TRBD2; V gene: TRBV5-1; clone size: NA; J gene: TRBJ2-5; CDR3 DNA: TGCGCCAGCAGCTTGGGGATAGCGGGGGGACAAGAGACCCAGTACTTC; CDR3 protein: CASSLGIAGGQETQYF
D gene: TRBD1; V gene: TRBV28; clone size: NA; J gene: TRBJ1-1; CDR3 DNA: TGTGCCAGCAGTCAAGGACAGGGGATGTGGAACACTGAAGCTTTCTTT; CDR3 protein: CASSQGQGMWNTEAFF
D gene: NA; V gene: TRBV7-3; clone size: NA; J gene: TRBJ1-1; CDR3 DNA: TGTGCCAGCAGCCCCTCCGGGGCGCGTCAAACTGAAGCTTTCTTT; CDR3 protein: CASSPSGARQTEAFF
D gene: NA; V gene: TRBV27; clone size: NA; J gene: TRBJ1-2; CDR3 DNA: TGTGCCAGCAGTTTATCCCACACTAACTATGGCTACACCTTC; CDR3 protein: CASSLSHTNYGYTF
D gene: NA; V gene: TRBV30; clone size: NA; J gene: TRBJ2-3; CDR3 DNA: TGTGCCTGGCGGTACCTTCTGAGCACAGATACGCAGTATTTT; CDR3 protein: CAWRYLLSTDTQYF
D gene: TRBD1; V gene: TRBV6-5; clone size: NA; J gene: TRBJ2-3; CDR3 DNA: TGTGCCAGCAGTTACCAAACAGGGGGCGTTTATGGGACAGATACGCAGTATTTT; CDR3 protein: CASSYQTGGVYGTDTQYF
D gene: TRBD1; V gene: TRBV5-1; clone size: NA; J gene: TRBJ2-5; CDR3 DNA: TGCGCCAGCAGCCAACAGGGGGCCAAAGAGACCCAGTACTTC; CDR3 protein: CASSQQGAKETQYF
D gene: NA; V gene: TRBV5-1; clone size: NA; J gene: TRBJ1-1; CDR3 DNA: TGCGCCAGCCGGAGTCTCACTGAAGCTTTCTTT; CDR3 protein: CASRSLTEAFF
D gene: NA; V gene: TRBV28; clone size: NA; J gene: TRBJ2-6; CDR3 DNA: TGTGCCAGCAGTGTACAGAGTTCTGGGGCCAACGTCCTGACTTTC; CDR3 protein: CASSVQSSGANVLTF
D gene: NA; V gene: TRBV5-4; clone size: NA; J gene: TRBJ2-1; CDR3 DNA: TGTGCCAGCAGCTTGGTGTCCCAAGGGAGTGAGCAGTTCTTC; CDR3 protein: CASSLVSQGSEQFF
D gene: TRBD2; V gene: TRBV6-5; clone size: NA; J gene: TRBJ2-5; CDR3 DNA: TGTGCCAGCAGTTACTCGGGACTAGCGGGAGGGCAAGAGACCCAGTACTTC; CDR3 protein: CASSYSGLAGGQETQYF
D gene: NA; V gene: TRBV6-4; clone size: NA; J gene: TRBJ1-1; CDR3 DNA: TGTGCCAGCAGTGACTCAGGGATAATGACTGAAGCTTTCTTT; CDR3 protein: CASSDSGIMTEAFF
D gene: NA; V gene: TRBV10-3; clone size: NA; J gene: TRBJ2-6; CDR3 DNA: TGTGCCATCAGTGATGTGGTGAGGGCCCGATCTGGGGCCAACGTCCTGACTTTC; CDR3 protein: CAISDVVRARSGANVLTF
D gene: NA; V gene: TRBV3-1; clone size: once; J gene: TRBJ2-2; CDR3 DNA: TGTGCCAGCAGCCAAGATGGGGTCGCCGGGGAGCTGTTTTTT; CDR3 protein: CASSQDGVAGELFF
D gene: NA; V gene: TRBV18; clone size: once; J gene: TRBJ2-5; CDR3 DNA: TGTGCCAGCTCACCAGTCAGAAGCGGAGAGACCCAGTACTTC; CDR3 protein: CASSPVRSGETQYF
D gene: NA; V gene: TRBV27; clone size: NA; J gene: TRBJ2-5; CDR3 DNA: TGTGCCAGCAGTTACAGATTCCAAGAGACCCAGTACTTC; CDR3 protein: CASSYRFQETQYF
D gene: TRBD1; V gene: TRBV3-1; clone size: NA; J gene: TRBJ2-7; CDR3 DNA: TGTGCCAGCAGCCCGGGACAGAGCTACGAGCAGTACTTC; CDR3 protein: CASSPGQSYEQYF
D gene: NA; V gene: TRBV5-4; clone size: NA; J gene: TRBJ1-4; CDR3 DNA: TGTGCCAGCAGCTTGGCCGGCCCAAGACAGGAAAAACTGTTTTTT; CDR3 protein: CASSLAGPRQEKLFF
D gene: NA; V gene: TRBV2; clone size: NA; J gene: TRBJ1-2; CDR3 DNA: TGTGCCAGCAAAGGGGACGCGGGGGGCTACACCTTC; CDR3 protein: CASKGDAGGYTF
D gene: NA; V gene: TRBV27; clone size: NA; J gene: TRBJ1-1; CDR3 DNA: TGTGCCAGCAGTTTATCCCGGCGGGTAAAGGGCGGGGAAGCTTTCTTT; CDR3 protein: CASSLSRRVKGGEAFF